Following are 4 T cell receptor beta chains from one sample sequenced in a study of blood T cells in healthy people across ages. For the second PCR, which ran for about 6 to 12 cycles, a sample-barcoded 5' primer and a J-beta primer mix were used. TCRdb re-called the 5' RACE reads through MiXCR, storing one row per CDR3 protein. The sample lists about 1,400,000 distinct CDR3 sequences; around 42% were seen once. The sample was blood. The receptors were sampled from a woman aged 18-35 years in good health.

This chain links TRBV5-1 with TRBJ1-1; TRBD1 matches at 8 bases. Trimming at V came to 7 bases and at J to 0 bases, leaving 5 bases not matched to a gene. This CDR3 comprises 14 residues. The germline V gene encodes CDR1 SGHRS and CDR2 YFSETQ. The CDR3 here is CASSQGALNTEAFF. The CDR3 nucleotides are TGCGCCAGCTCCCAGGGGGCCTTGAACACTGAAGCTTTCTTT.

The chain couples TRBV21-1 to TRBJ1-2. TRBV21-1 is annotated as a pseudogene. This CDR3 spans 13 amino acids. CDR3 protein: CASKVGRSYGYTF. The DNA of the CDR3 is TGTGCCAGCAAGGTCGGGAGAAGCTATGGCTACACCTTC.

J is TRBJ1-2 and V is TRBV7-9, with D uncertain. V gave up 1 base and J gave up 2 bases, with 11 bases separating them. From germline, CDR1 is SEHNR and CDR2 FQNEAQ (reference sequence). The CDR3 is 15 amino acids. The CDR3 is CASSLDSQRNYGYTF. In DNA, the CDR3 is TGTGCCAGCAGCTTAGATTCACAGAGGAACTATGGCTACACCTTC.

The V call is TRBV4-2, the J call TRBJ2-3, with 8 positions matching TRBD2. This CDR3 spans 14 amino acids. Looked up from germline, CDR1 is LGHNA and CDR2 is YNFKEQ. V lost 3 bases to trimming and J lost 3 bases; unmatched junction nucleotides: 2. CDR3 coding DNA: TGTGCCAGCAGCCAGAGACTAGCGACAGATACGCAGTATTTT. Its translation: CASSQRLATDTQYF.